These 18 T cell receptor beta chains originate from one sample sequenced in a study of neurological immune-mediated disorders. MiXCR, applied by TCRdb to the 5' RACE reads, yields one record per CDR3 protein. The sample includes 85,000 to 110,000 distinct CDR3 sequences, less than 14% seen only once; the top ten take approximately 3.1%. As to time point: longitudinal time-point 3. The specimen sequenced was PBMCs. The receptors derive from a female donor with HTLV-1-associated myelopathy (HAM/TSP).

This clonotype was observed many times. The CDR3 DNA is TGTGCCAGCAGCAATCCAAGTGCAGATCCTAGCACAGATACGCAGTATTTT. Amino acids: CASSNPSADPSTDTQYF. This chain joins TRBV21-1 and TRBJ2-3. TRBV21-1 is a pseudogene. The CDR3 length is 17 residues.

This clonotype was recorded many times. The rearrangement links TRBV20-1 to TRBJ2-4, with TRBD2 identical over 15 bases. This CDR3 has 16 amino acids. J was trimmed by 5 bases and V by 6 bases; bases with no gene match: 8. Germline V gene data show CDR1 as DFQATT and CDR2 as SNEGSKA (reference sequence). The CDR3 DNA follows: TGCAGTGCCCACGGACTAGCGGGGGGGAGGCAAAACATTCAGTACTTC. Translation: CSAHGLAGGRQNIQYF.

This clonotype has a handful of counts. This sequence joins TRBV5-1 and TRBJ2-5; 8 bases map to TRBD2. With V trimmed by 4 bases and J by 5 bases, 10 bases remained unmatched. This CDR3 is 15 amino acids long. CDR1 SGHRS and CDR2 YFSETQ come from the germline V gene. The CDR3 reads CASSPEAGGFETQYF. The CDR3, as DNA: TGCGCCAGCAGCCCAGAGGCGGGGGGCTTTGAGACCCAGTACTTC.

This clonotype was seen many times. The J gene is TRBJ2-1, the V gene TRBV28; D not certain. Germline loops: CDR1 MDHEN, CDR2 SYDVKM. V was pared by 2 bases and J by 6 bases, with 8 bases between. The CDR3 is 13 amino acids. CDR3: CASSLPLLNEQFF. The CDR3 DNA follows: TGTGCCAGCAGTTTACCACTCCTCAATGAGCAGTTCTTC.

This clonotype was recorded many times. This rearrangement joins TRBV5-5 to TRBJ2-2; 9 bases are shared with TRBD1. J lost 6 bases, V lost 4 bases, and 4 bases had no gene match. CDR3 size: 14 residues. Per the germline V gene, CDR1 is SGHKS and CDR2 is YYEKEE (reference sequence). CDR3 in DNA: TGTGCCAGCAGCGTTTACAGGGGGCCCGGGGAGCTGTTTTTT. Amino acids: CASSVYRGPGELFF.

This clonotype was detected ten times or more. This chain uses TRBV7-2 with TRBJ2-1, with a tentative D call TRBD2 (6 bases). Trimming stripped 11 bases from V and 2 bases from J, with 16 bases between. In germline, CDR1 is SGHTA, CDR2 FQGNSA. The CDR3 contains 14 residues. The CDR3 sequence is CASRRGGPYNEQFF. For the CDR3, the DNA is TGTGCCTCCCGGCGGGGTGGGCCCTACAATGAGCAGTTCTTC.

This clonotype was counted at least ten times. The V call is TRBV5-1, the J call TRBJ1-1; 9 bases line up with TRBD1. Germline V gives CDR1 SGHRS, CDR2 YFSETQ. The CDR3 is 14 amino acids. Trimming took 4 bases from V and 5 from J; bases not matched to a gene: 6. In DNA form, the CDR3 reads TGCGCCAGCAGCCCAGGGGACAGGGAGACTGAAGCTTTCTTT. Translated, it gives CASSPGDRETEAFF.

The V and J genes are TRBV18 and TRBJ2-7; D is undetermined. This CDR3 is built from 14 residues. The ends were cut back, 0 bases at V and 0 bases at J, with 6 bases in the middle. Germline V gives CDR1 KGHSH, CDR2 LQKENI. The CDR3 DNA sequence: TGTGCCAGCTCACCACCTGGGTTCTCCTACGAGCAGTACTTC. Protein: CASSPPGFSYEQYF.

In its sample, this clonotype was seen many times. The chain joins TRBV10-3 to TRBJ2-1; 8 nucleotides match TRBD2. V gave up 5 bases and J gave up 7 bases; unmatched junction bases: 10. This CDR3 has 15 amino acids. Germline lookup yields CDR1 ENHRY and CDR2 SYGVKD. The CDR3 here is CAISFAGGGYNEQFF. The CDR3 DNA sequence: TGTGCCATCAGTTTTGCGGGGGGAGGTTATAATGAGCAGTTCTTC.

This clonotype was detected ten times or more. The chain combines TRBV5-1 with TRBJ1-5; a possible D gene is TRBD1 (5 bases). Germline assignment: CDR1 SGHRS and CDR2 YFSETQ. Trimming shortened V by 5 bases and J by 4 bases, and 13 bases separated the two germline ends. The CDR3 covers 14 residues. This chain's CDR3 is CASSLFGGNQPQHF. CDR3 bases: TGCGCCAGCAGTTTATTCGGGGGGAATCAGCCCCAGCATTTT.

In its sample, this clonotype was seen many times. The rearrangement uses TRBV5-1 and TRBJ2-1; TRBD1 matches at 10 bases. The junction had 8 bases not matched to a gene; V was cut back by 3 bases and J by 11 bases. The CDR3 sequence is 14 residues long. CDR1 and CDR2 from the germline V gene are SGHRS and YFSETQ. CDR3 protein: CASSSPGTGDKQFF. For the CDR3, the DNA is TGCGCCAGCAGCTCCCCCGGGACAGGGGATAAGCAGTTCTTC.

Points on this clonotype: Given a much more abundant clone one base away, this may be a read error. The CDR3 does not close with the conserved phenylalanine or tryptophan, likely indicating a read error. The CDR3 nucleotides read TGTGCCAGCATGGGATGGGGTCTGGGGGCCGGGGAGCTGTTTTCT. Translating it yields CASMGWGLGAGELFS. This chain connects TRBV27 to TRBJ2-2, with D tentatively TRBD1 or TRBD2 (5 bases each). V lost 7 bases, J lost 6 bases, and 18 bases lay in between. The CDR3 has 15 residues. Germline CDR1 reads MNHEY; CDR2 reads SMNVEV (reference sequence).

The sample holds many counts of this clonotype. The chain employs TRBV20-1 and TRBJ2-1; 7 positions match TRBD2. The CDR3 totals 12 residues. V gave up 3 bases and J gave up 4 bases; unmatched junction bases: 0. CDR1 DFQATT and CDR2 SNEGSKA come from the germline V gene (reference sequence). The CDR3 sequence is CSASGGYNEQFF. CDR3 bases: TGCAGTGCTAGCGGGGGGTACAATGAGCAGTTCTTC.

Many counts were recorded for this clonotype. The J gene is TRBJ2-2, the V gene TRBV5-6; possibly TRBD1 for D (5 bases). CDR1 is SGHDT, CDR2 YYEEEE, per germline. The CDR3 extends over 13 amino acids. V was pared by 5 bases and J by 6 bases, with 11 bases between. The DNA for the CDR3 is TGTGCCAGCAGAACAGGTTACCCCGGGGAGCTGTTTTTT. Translated, it gives CASRTGYPGELFF.

Ten or more counts support this clonotype. This sequence joins TRBV6-5 and TRBJ2-3, with D possibly TRBD2 on 6 matching bases. V lost 1 base and J lost 4, with 12 bases in between. The CDR3 length is 15 residues. The germline V gene encodes CDR1 MNHEY and CDR2 SVGAGI. The CDR3 sequence is CASSYLAEEADTQYF. As DNA, the CDR3 is TGTGCCAGCAGTTACTTAGCGGAAGAGGCAGATACGCAGTATTTT.

This clonotype was found many times. The rearrangement links TRBV5-1 to TRBJ2-2; D perhaps matches TRBD1 (5 bases). V lost 5 bases and J 0 bases, leaving 14 bases between the germline ends. The CDR3 covers 16 residues. From germline, CDR1 is SGHRS and CDR2 YFSETQ. This CDR3 is CASRQDRSSNTGELFF. In DNA, the CDR3 is TGCGCCAGCAGACAAGACAGAAGCTCGAACACCGGGGAGCTGTTTTTT. Using reference TRBV5-1 and TRBJ2-2 for the parts outside the CDR3, the full variable domain is KAGVTQTPRYLIKTRGQQVTLSCSPISGHRSVSWYQQTPGQGLQFLFEYFSETQRNKGNFPGRFSGRQFSNSRSEMNVSTLELGDSALYLCASRQDRSSNTGELFFGEGSRLTVL.

Many counts were recorded for this clonotype. The rearrangement joins TRBV5-1 to TRBJ2-7; 7 bases are a match to TRBD1. The CDR3 consists of 16 residues. Germline V gene sequence: CDR1 SGHRS, CDR2 YFSETQ. Losses at the gene ends were 4 bases for V and 0 bases for J; bases not matched to a gene: 10. CDR3 region: CASSPTVTGSSYEQYF. CDR3 bases: TGCGCCAGCAGCCCTACTGTGACAGGGAGCTCCTACGAGCAGTACTTC.

This clonotype showed up many times. The chain links TRBV20-1 to TRBJ2-5, with no clear D. This CDR3 has 12 residues. The germline V gene encodes CDR1 DFQATT and CDR2 SNEGSKA (reference sequence). Trimming removed 4 bases at V and 4 bases at J, with 10 bases between. The CDR3 sequence: CSAMASGETQYF. The CDR3 DNA reads TGCAGTGCTATGGCCTCGGGAGAGACCCAGTACTTC.